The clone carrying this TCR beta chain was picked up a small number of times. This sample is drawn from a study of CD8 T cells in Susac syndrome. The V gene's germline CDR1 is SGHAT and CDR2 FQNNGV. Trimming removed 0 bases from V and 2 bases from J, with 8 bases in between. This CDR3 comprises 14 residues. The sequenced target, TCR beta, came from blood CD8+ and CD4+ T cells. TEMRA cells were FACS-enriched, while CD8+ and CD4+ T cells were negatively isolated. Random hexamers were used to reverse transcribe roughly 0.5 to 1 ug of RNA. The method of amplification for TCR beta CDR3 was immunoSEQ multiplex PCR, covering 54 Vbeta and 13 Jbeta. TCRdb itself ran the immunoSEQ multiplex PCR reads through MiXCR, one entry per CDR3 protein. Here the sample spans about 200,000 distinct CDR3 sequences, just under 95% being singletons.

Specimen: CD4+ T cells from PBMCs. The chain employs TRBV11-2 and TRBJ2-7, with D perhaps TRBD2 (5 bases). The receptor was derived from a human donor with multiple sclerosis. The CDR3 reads CASSLEAGAYEQYF. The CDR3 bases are TGTGCCAGCAGCTTAGAGGCCGGGGCCTACGAGCAGTACTTC.